This T cell receptor (beta chain) was captured by sequencing in a study of T cells in Graves' hyperthyroidism and ophthalmopathy. Findings and caveats of the study: Progression to ophthalmopathy was predicted a median of 6.5 months early. Blood also showed most of the thyroid clonotypes that were expanded above 0.001.

Amplified regions were TCR beta CDR3 sequences from RNA transcripts. Initially, a first-round RT-PCR of the TCR CDR3 employed the HTBI primer set. TCRdb re-analysed the multiplex PCR reads in MiXCR, keeping a single row per CDR3 protein. The sample carries about 570,000 distinct CDR3 sequences, just over 45% recorded once. Clinical symptoms, serum thyroxine, TRAb, thyroid ultrasound and orbital computed tomography informed diagnoses. A word on this clonotype: Its antigen is unidentified.

CDR3 size: 16 residues. Trimming cost V 6 bases and J 2 bases; bases outside gene matches: 11. Germline CDR1 KGHDR, CDR2 SFDVKD. The clonotype was recovered from an adult woman with Graves' disease, either hyperthyroidism or ophthalmopathy (not recorded which). Material for sequencing was peripheral blood or thyroid tissue (not recorded which). The chain combines TRBV24-1 with TRBJ2-5; TRBD2 agrees at 7 bases. CDR3 nucleotides: TGTGCCACCAGTACCTTTCTAGCGGAACTACAAGAGACCCAGTACTTC. This sequence encodes CATSTFLAELQETQYF.